This is a list of T cell receptor beta chains from one sample in a study of HIV-infected patients and healthy controls. TCRdb reprocessed the 5' RACE reads via MiXCR and lists one record per CDR3 protein. This sample has about 8,600 distinct CDR3 sequences; approximately 8.3% occur once, and the top ten carry around a fifth. This sample comprised blood, obtained during antiretroviral therapy. The receptor source for this set is an adult with HIV infection. CDR3s include the opening cysteine and the closing phenylalanine or tryptophan. D genes are given only for firm matches. The listing skips clone size in some rows; elsewhere it reads once, few, many or a size class.

>15|TRBJ1-5|TRBD1|TRBV6-6|medium-sized
CASRRGQDSNQPQHF
TGTGCCAGCAGACGGGGACAGGATAGCAATCAGCCCCAGCATTTT
>13|TRBJ1-1|.|TRBV24-1|medium-sized
CATSDPSVTEAFF
TGTGCCACCAGTGATCCGTCCGTCACTGAAGCTTTCTTT
>14|TRBJ1-1|.|TRBV20-1|few
CSARVPLGNTEAFF
TGCAGTGCTAGAGTGCCCCTAGGGAACACTGAAGCTTTCTTT
>15|TRBJ1-5|.|TRBV6-1|many
CASRRPQESNQPQHF
TGTGCCAGCAGAAGACCCCAGGAGAGCAATCAGCCCCAGCATTTT
>14|TRBJ1-1|.|TRBV5-5|many
CASSYLQGNTEAFF
TGTGCCAGCAGCTACCTACAGGGGAACACTGAAGCTTTCTTT
>12|TRBJ2-3|.|TRBV7-9|.
CATDLAGHTQYF
TGTGCCACGGACTTAGCAGGGCATACGCAGTATTTT
>12|TRBJ2-5|.|TRBV30|few
CAWSQGGETQYF
TGTGCCTGGAGTCAGGGCGGGGAGACCCAGTACTTC
>12|TRBJ1-3|.|TRBV10-1|.
CAISGMRNTIYF
TGCGCCATCTCGGGGATGCGAAACACCATATATTTT
>15|TRBJ1-2|.|TRBV5-5|many
CASSFDAGTNYGYTF
TGTGCCAGCAGCTTTGACGCAGGGACTAACTATGGCTACACCTTC
>15|TRBJ1-3|TRBD1|TRBV20-1|medium-sized
CSAPSEDRGGNTIYF
TGCAGTGCCCCTTCAGAGGACAGGGGAGGAAACACCATATATTTT
>15|TRBJ1-6|.|TRBV5-1|many
CASSLDRRENSPLHF
TGCGCCAGCAGCTTGGACAGGCGAGAAAATTCACCCCTCCACTTT